The 30 T cell receptor beta chains below were found in one sample sequenced in a study of human T cells and chemical hapten exposure. TCRdb redid the calling of the RACE reads with MiXCR, one entry per CDR3 protein. The sample shows roughly 62,000 distinct CDR3 sequences, 9.5% to 15% of them seen only once. Described time point: patch test 3, about 24 weeks after DPC sensitization. Treatment described: therapeutic diphenylcyclopropenone sensitization with weekly scalp DPC. Sample: whole blood, taken in connection with sensitization to the hapten diphenylcyclopropenone (DPC). Receptors were obtained from a man aged 25-40 years with alopecia areata. Some clones in this sample may be carry-over from other donors' samples.

In this sample, this clonotype turned up many times. The genes are TRBV14 and TRBJ1-1, with 7 bases aligning to TRBD1. The CDR3 consists of 14 residues. Germline CDR1 SGHDN, CDR2 FVKESK. Trimming took 4 bases from V and 0 from J; bases not matched to a gene: 2. CDR3 nucleotides: TGTGCCAGCAGCCTACAGGGGATGAACACTGAAGCTTTCTTT. Amino acid sequence: CASSLQGMNTEAFF.

The chain joins TRBV7-9 to TRBJ1-1, with D possibly matching TRBD1 (6 bases). The CDR3 runs 16 residues. Looked up from germline, CDR1 is SEHNR and CDR2 is FQNEAQ (reference sequence). Trimming left V 4 bases short and J 0 bases short, with 15 bases between. In nucleotides, the CDR3 is TGTGCCAGCAGCTCCCTGTATGGGACACTGAACACTGAAGCTTTCTTT. Translating it yields CASSSLYGTLNTEAFF.

As to this clonotype: A much larger clone differs by one base, so this may be a read error. The chain combines TRBV20-1 with TRBJ2-3; 9 bases are a match to TRBD1. The CDR3 is made up of 15 amino acids. CDR1 is DFQATT and CDR2 is SNEGSKA in the germline V gene (reference sequence). CDR3 region: CSASGQGQSTVTQYF. CDR3 nucleotides: TGCAGTGCTTCCGGACAGGGGCAAAGCACAGTTACGCAGTATTTT.

The gene calls are TRBV3-1 and TRBJ2-5; a possible D gene is TRBD1 (5 bases). CDR1 LGHDT and CDR2 YNNKEL come from the germline V gene (reference sequence). The CDR3 extends over 16 amino acids. The V gene lost 1 base and the J gene lost 3 bases, with 15 bases spanning the gap. CDR3 DNA: TGTGCCAGCAGCCAAGGGAAAGGGGTTTTAAAAGAGACCCAGTACTTC. Translated, it gives CASSQGKGVLKETQYF.

The genes are TRBV7-9 and TRBJ1-2; 8 nucleotides align to TRBD1. After removal of 4 bases from V and 5 bases from J, the junction contained 9 bases not matched to a gene. This CDR3 region has 15 residues. CDR1 is SEHNR, CDR2 FQNEAQ, per germline (reference sequence). CDR3 coding DNA: TGTGCCAGCAGCTCCCCGGGACAGGCGCCTTATGGCTACACCTTC. Amino acids: CASSSPGQAPYGYTF.

This rearrangement joins TRBV20-1 to TRBJ2-5; TRBD2 aligns across 9 bases. CDR1 and CDR2 (germline): DFQATT, SNEGSKA (reference sequence). V shed 5 bases and J 3 bases; nucleotides not matched to a gene: 7. This CDR3 is built from 14 residues. CDR3 nucleotide sequence: TGCAGTGCTCCTCGTCAGCGGGGGGAAGAGACCCAGTACTTC. Its translation is CSAPRQRGEETQYF.

The chain couples TRBV10-3 to TRBJ2-7, with 8 bases matching TRBD2. The CDR3 is 15 residues long. Germline V gene data show CDR1 as ENHRY and CDR2 as SYGVKD. With 1 base clipped from V and 0 bases from J, the junction kept 2 bases outside the gene matches. CDR3 residues: CAISELAGSSYEQYF. CDR3 DNA: TGTGCCATCAGTGAGTTAGCGGGGAGCTCCTACGAGCAGTACTTC.

The gene calls are TRBV3-1 and TRBJ1-1; 9 nucleotides agree with TRBD1. The CDR3 contains 14 residues. V lost 3 bases and J lost 10; bases outside the gene matches: 9. Germline-derived CDR1 and CDR2 are LGHDT and YNNKEL (reference sequence). The CDR3 DNA reads as TGTGCCAGCAGCCACCTGACAGGGGGAGTGGGAGCTTTCTTT. Its translation: CASSHLTGGVGAFF. Looking up the rest from reference TRBV3-1 and TRBJ1-1 gives the full variable domain: DTAVSQTPKYLVTQMGNDKSIKCEQNLGHDTMYWYKQDSKKFLKIMFSYNNKELIINETVPNRFSPKSPDKAHLNLHINSLELGDSAVYFCASSHLTGGVGAFFGQGTRLTVV.

This clonotype has a handful of counts. The DNA for the CDR3 is TGTGCCAGCAGCCAAGCTACCGGGCCATACACTGAAGCTTTCTTT. It translates to CASSQATGPYTEAFF. V gene TRBV4-2 combines with J gene TRBJ1-1; no clear D gene. V gave up 1 base and J gave up 3 bases, with 12 bases separating them. The CDR3 runs to 15 residues. Germline CDR1 and CDR2: LGHNA and YNFKEQ.

In this sample, this clonotype turned up a few times. The chain has TRBV12-3 or TRBV12-4 and TRBJ1-2; D is possibly TRBD1 (5 bases). CDR3 length equals 16 residues. V lost 6 bases, J lost 3 bases, and 20 bases lay in between. CDR3: CASSLLPGRGHYGYTF. For the CDR3, the DNA is TGTGCCAGCAGCCTATTACCGGGCCGGGGCCACTATGGCTACACCTTC.

The chain joins TRBV9 to TRBJ2-1; perhaps TRBD2 as D (7 bases). This CDR3 comprises 15 residues. The V end lost 4 bases, the J end lost 2 bases, and 13 bases lay between the germline ends. CDR1 and CDR2 (germline): SGDLS, YYNGEE. Written as DNA, the CDR3 is TGTGCCAGCAGCTCCCGAGGGGGGGCCTACAATGAGCAGTTCTTC. This gives the protein CASSSRGGAYNEQFF.

This clonotype was observed a handful of times. The chain links TRBV12-3 or TRBV12-4 to TRBJ1-6; D is ambiguous. The CDR3 extends over 14 amino acids. The germline V and J ends were trimmed by 5 bases and 10 bases, with 15 bases remaining between them. In DNA, the CDR3 is TGTGCCAGCAGTCCCGCGGGATGGGAATCACCCCTCCACTTT. As protein: CASSPAGWESPLHF.

There are many counts of this clonotype. CDR3 nucleotides: TGCAGTGCTAGAGGCCTGAGGGACAGGAATCAGCCCCAGCATTTT. It translates to CSARGLRDRNQPQHF. The chain combines TRBV20-1 with TRBJ1-5; 8 bases agree with TRBD1. Trimming took 1 base from V and 4 from J; bases not matched to a gene: 6. Germline CDR1 reads DFQATT; CDR2 reads SNEGSKA (reference sequence). The CDR3 is 15 amino acids.

The V and J genes are TRBV5-1 and TRBJ2-3; D is undetermined. This CDR3 has 13 amino acids. V was shortened by 8 bases and J by 6 bases, with 16 bases between the two germline ends. Germline V gene sequence: CDR1 SGHRS, CDR2 YFSETQ. This CDR3 is CASSPLQVDTQYF. CDR3 coding DNA: TGCGCCAGTTCCCCTCTGCAAGTGGATACGCAGTATTTT.

This clonotype was seen repeatedly, ten times or more. The chain recombines TRBV28 with TRBJ1-2; maybe TRBD1 (5 bases). V was pared by 5 bases and J by 5 bases, with 18 bases between. Per the germline V gene, CDR1 is MDHEN and CDR2 is SYDVKM. There are 15 residues in the CDR3. Here the CDR3 DNA reads TGTGCCAGCAGTCAAAACGAAGGGGCGGGGTATGGCTACACCTTC. Its translation is CASSQNEGAGYGYTF.

This clonotype came up many times. The V and J genes are TRBV20-1 and TRBJ2-3, with 7 nucleotides matching TRBD2. J lost 5 bases, V lost 3 bases, and 14 bases had no gene match. The CDR3 length is 16 residues. CDR1 and CDR2 (germline): DFQATT, SNEGSKA (reference sequence). CDR3 nucleotide sequence: TGCAGTGCTAGCTTGCCCAGCGGGGTAGCAGTAGATACGCAGTATTTT. Translating gives CSASLPSGVAVDTQYF.

This clonotype was picked up many times. The J gene is TRBJ2-3, the V gene TRBV10-3; maybe TRBD2 (5 bases). Trimming took 7 bases from V and 2 from J, leaving 10 bases between them. CDR3 length: 13 residues. Germline V CDR1 and CDR2: ENHRY, SYGVKD. The CDR3 nucleotides read TGTGCCATCACGCCGGGGTCCACAGATACGCAGTATTTT. Protein product: CAITPGSTDTQYF.

A few counts support this clonotype. The rearrangement joins TRBV10-3 to TRBJ1-3; D gene unclear. V was trimmed by 3 bases and J by 0 bases, leaving 9 bases between them. Per the germline V gene, CDR1 is ENHRY and CDR2 is SYGVKD. The CDR3 sequence is 15 residues long. The CDR3 loop reads CAISEGSPSGNTIYF. DNA for the CDR3: TGTGCCATCAGTGAAGGCAGTCCCTCTGGAAACACCATATATTTT.

The V call is TRBV12-3 or TRBV12-4, the J call TRBJ2-2; D remains ambiguous. Trimming cost V 6 bases and J 3 bases, with 2 bases left between them. The CDR3 runs 11 residues. As DNA, the CDR3 is TGTGCCAGCAGCCACACCGGGGAGCTGTTTTTT. This sequence encodes CASSHTGELFF.

The table lists this clonotype with a few counts. This chain uses TRBV9 with TRBJ1-5, with 7 positions matching TRBD1. Germline loops: CDR1 SGDLS, CDR2 YYNGEE. The CDR3 is 16 residues long. The V and J ends lost 4 bases and 0 bases, in that order; junction bases with no gene match: 7. CDR3 in DNA: TGTGCCAGCAGCTCAGGGGGGGCAGATAGCAATCAGCCCCAGCATTTT. Protein: CASSSGGADSNQPQHF.

This clonotype turned up a few times. This chain uses TRBV5-1 with TRBJ1-1; D uncertain. The CDR3 totals 11 residues. V was cut by 2 bases and J by 8 bases, with 7 bases left in between. Germline values: CDR1 SGHRS, CDR2 YFSETQ. This CDR3 is CASSFSREAFF. The CDR3 DNA reads as TGCGCCAGCAGCTTTTCAAGAGAAGCTTTCTTT.

This clonotype showed up many times. This chain connects TRBV27 to TRBJ2-7; 11 nucleotides align to TRBD1. CDR1 and CDR2 (germline): MNHEY, SMNVEV (reference sequence). This CDR3 has 13 residues. Unmatched junction bases numbered 0, after V lost 5 bases and J lost 3 bases. CDR3 sequence: CASSGTGGYEQYF. In DNA form, the CDR3 reads TGTGCCAGCAGTGGGACAGGGGGCTACGAGCAGTACTTC.

The sample holds many counts of this clonotype. The V and J genes are TRBV29-1 and TRBJ2-7; D perhaps matches TRBD1 (5 bases). The V and J ends lost 4 bases and 4 bases respectively, with 8 bases between them. Germline lookup yields CDR1 SQVTM and CDR2 ANQGSEA. The CDR3 spans 11 residues. This CDR3 is CSVARDYEQYF. CDR3 nucleotide sequence: TGCAGCGTTGCCAGGGATTACGAGCAGTACTTC.

This clonotype was counted ten times or more. V and J are TRBV12-3 or TRBV12-4 and TRBJ2-5, with D perhaps matching TRBD1 (5 bases). This CDR3 comprises 13 residues. Trimming removed 3 bases from V and 5 bases from J, with 10 bases in between. CDR3 sequence reads: CASSFGQGETQYF. The CDR3 bases are TGTGCCAGCAGTTTCGGACAAGGGGAGACCCAGTACTTC.

V and J are TRBV7-7 and TRBJ2-1; 12 nucleotides match TRBD2. The germline gives CDR1 SSHAT, CDR2 FNYEAQ (reference sequence). V was pared by 5 bases and J by 7 bases, with 6 bases of the junction left unmatched. The CDR3 has 15 residues. The CDR3 DNA follows: TGTGCCAGCAGCCTAGGACTAGCGGGGTCGAATGAGCAGTTCTTC. This codes for CASSLGLAGSNEQFF.

The chain joins TRBV20-1 to TRBJ2-7; D not certain. CDR3 length equals 11 residues. Germline lookup yields CDR1 DFQATT and CDR2 SNEGSKA (reference sequence). Trimming cost V 6 bases and J 5 bases, with 11 bases left between them. CDR3 DNA: TGCAGTGCGCAAATTATCCACGAGCAGTACTTC. Protein product: CSAQIIHEQYF.

This clonotype was observed at least ten times. J is TRBJ2-7 and V is TRBV7-6; possibly TRBD2 for D (6 bases). This CDR3 has 15 amino acids. The germline gives CDR1 SGHVS, CDR2 FNYEAQ. V was clipped by 0 bases and J by 2 bases, with 11 bases between them. The CDR3 sequence is CASSLAGTGAYEQYF. As DNA, the CDR3 is TGTGCCAGCAGCTTAGCAGGGACGGGGGCCTACGAGCAGTACTTC.

The rearrangement joins TRBV7-3 to TRBJ2-7; tentatively, D is TRBD1 (6 bases). CDR1 SGHTA and CDR2 FQGTGA come from the germline V gene. The CDR3 consists of 15 residues. V dropped 3 bases and J dropped 2 bases, with 14 bases sitting between them. The CDR3 loop is CASSLSGHSTYEQYF. CDR3 nucleotides: TGTGCCAGCAGCTTGTCGGGACATAGTACCTACGAGCAGTACTTC.

This clonotype was seen many times. This chain connects TRBV5-6 to TRBJ2-5; 7 positions match TRBD1. The CDR3 length is 14 residues. V dropped 4 bases and J dropped 4; count of bases not matched to a gene: 7. Looked up from germline, CDR1 is SGHDT and CDR2 is YYEEEE. The CDR3 nucleotides read TGTGCCAGCAGCGCCGGGACAGCCCCAGAGACCCAGTACTTC. Translating it yields CASSAGTAPETQYF.

The chain joins TRBV5-1 to TRBJ1-6, with 7 bases lining up with TRBD1. The CDR3 loop spans 15 amino acids. Germline CDR1 reads SGHRS; CDR2 reads YFSETQ. V lost 0 bases to trimming and J lost 12 bases; unmatched junction nucleotides: 9. The CDR3 region has the DNA TGCGCCAGCAGCTTGGCGCGGACAGGTTTTGAACCCCTCCACTTT. Residues: CASSLARTGFEPLHF. The whole variable domain, remainder taken from reference TRBV5-1 and TRBJ1-6, is KAGVTQTPRYLIKTRGQQVTLSCSPISGHRSVSWYQQTPGQGLQFLFEYFSETQRNKGNFPGRFSGRQFSNSRSEMNVSTLELGDSALYLCASSLARTGFEPLHFGNGTRLTVT.